This T cell receptor beta chain emerged from a study of blood T cells in healthy people across ages. Through a sample-barcoded 5' primer and a J-beta primer mix, a second PCR was run for roughly 7 to 11 cycles. TCRdb passed the 5' RACE reads through MiXCR, listing each CDR3 protein once. This table has around 690,000 distinct CDR3 sequences, roughly 50% appearing once. CDR3 length: 15 residues. Deletions cut 6 bases from V and 4 bases from J, with 21 bases between. The germline gives CDR1 DFQATT, CDR2 SNEGSKA (reference sequence). This clonotype was recorded a few times. This TCR came from a man in his sixties in good health. The chain uses TRBV20-1 and TRBJ2-5; D is perhaps TRBD2 (5 bases). The sequenced material came from blood. CDR3 sequence: CSASPQPGGGETQYF. In DNA form, the CDR3 reads TGCAGTGCCTCCCCCCAGCCCGGAGGTGGAGAGACCCAGTACTTC.